A selection of T cell receptor beta chains follows, all from one sample in a study of blood T cell repertoires in COVID-19. The protocol was immunoSEQ multiplex PCR, while the TCRdb copy is restricted to in-frame clones and leaves out a portion. This sample carries approximately 270,000 clones, 70% to 90% of them seen once, and the ten largest clones take 1.5% to 2%. The sequenced sample was PBMCs or T cells enriched from blood (not recorded which). The receptors were sampled from a woman aged 45-65 years who had recovered from COVID-19. The conserved cysteine and the conserved F or W are not part of the CDR3 here. Where a row states a size, it is once, few, many or the class of an expanded clone; other rows omit it.

J	V	size	CDR3
TRBJ1-4	TRBV7-9	-	ASSPQRGREKLF
TRBJ2-3	TRBV5-4	-	AIPEGSTDTQY
TRBJ1-3	TRBV9	-	ASSAIPTGAGNTIY
TRBJ2-3	TRBV28	-	ASSLWDLTVPDTQY
TRBJ2-2	TRBV6-5	-	ASTDKNTGELF
TRBJ1-1	TRBV5-6	-	ASSFKVGQTNTEAF
TRBJ1-6	TRBV20-1	-	SATEDRHSPLH
TRBJ2-1	TRBV6-5	-	ASSYRTSGSYEQF
TRBJ2-7	TRBV11-2	-	ASSLVGSEQY
TRBJ1-6	TRBV19	-	ASSGGVPNSPLH
TRBJ1-2	TRBV5-1	-	ASSLAEGWGYT
TRBJ2-5	TRBV5-1	-	ASSPGLAGGPGETQY
TRBJ1-1	TRBV28	-	ASSLRGNTEAF
TRBJ2-7	TRBV27	-	ASSSTTGGESYEQY
TRBJ1-5	TRBV28	-	ASSGGGTAYSNQPQH
TRBJ2-7	TRBV29-1	-	SVEDRKGRGRTYEQY
TRBJ2-5	TRBV2	-	ASSDGKTQY
TRBJ2-1	TRBV27	-	ASRWEGRSYNEQF
TRBJ1-1	TRBV7-2	once	ASSLSDRVTEAF
TRBJ2-3	TRBV11-2	-	ASSLGAGTTDTQY
TRBJ2-1	TRBV7-6	-	ASSPGQGIDEQF
TRBJ2-7	TRBV28	-	ASSTGLAGEWGSYEQY
TRBJ2-7	TRBV3-1/TRBV3-2	-	ASSRRQGMRDEQY
TRBJ2-7	TRBV4-1	-	ASSRLAGEYEQY
TRBJ2-1	TRBV19	-	ASSYFQGEAVQF
TRBJ2-7	TRBV4-2	-	ASSQDRVYEQY
TRBJ2-1	TRBV28	-	ASRPQGWAYNEQF
TRBJ2-1	TRBV28	-	ASSLAGGPYNEQF
TRBJ1-1	TRBV5-4	-	ASSDGTDTEAF
TRBJ1-4	TRBV29-1	-	SALGEANEKLF